These T cell receptor beta chains were read from a single sample in a study of early T cells in non-severe SARS-CoV-2 infection. TCRdb recomputed calls from the 5' RACE reads with MiXCR, one row per CDR3 protein. Of some 57,000 distinct CDR3 sequences in the sample, about 12% were seen once. Sequencing used whole blood. These receptors were collected from an adult who was a healthcare worker with PCR-confirmed SARS-CoV-2 infection or an uninfected control (not recorded which). CDR3s leave out the opening cysteine and the closing phenylalanine or tryptophan. The D gene is left open where the match is weak.

d_call cdr3_length v_call cdr3_aa
TRBD2 14 TRBV7-6 ASSLGAGGSTDTQY
TRBD2 11 TRBV6-6 AIGLAGGSEQF
NA 11 TRBV10-3 ATEPILNTEAF
NA 9 TRBV3-1 ASSQGLVGI
NA 15 TRBV11-2 ASSLGRVTRYQETQY
TRBD1 15 TRBV20-1 SARDLLGQDKSEKLF
NA 14 TRBV12-3/TRBV12-4 ASSLGGGIGNSPLH
NA 13 TRBV6-5 ASSYNALSTDTQY
NA 13 TRBV10-2 ASRQGLGTQETQY
NA 10 TRBV30 AWSISRGGYT
NA 13 TRBV5-4 ASSSQSREIGELF
NA 10 TRBV5-1 ASSFPTGELF
NA 15 TRBV10-3 AISEEGLGSGANVLT
TRBD2 14 TRBV7-2 ASSLELATYTDTQY